Below are 27 T cell receptor beta chains sequenced from a single sample in a study of a mutant IDH1 vaccine in newly diagnosed glioma. Produced via immunoSEQ multiplex PCR; TCRdb's table is partial and in-frame only. Of around 130,000 clones listed, over 75% are singletons. The time point here: week 11, during vaccination. Doses consisted of 300 ug of mutant IDH1 20-mer peptide each, paired with topical imiquimod. These TCRs' antigens remain unknown. The sequencing used PBMCs, collected from a glioma patient whose treatment included an IDH1 peptide vaccine. The receptors shown here come from a man between 35 and 55 years old with glioma.

This clone showed up just a few times. The chain is built from TRBV7-6 and TRBJ2-1; 7 nucleotides match TRBD1. The CDR3 totals 15 residues. Trimming removed 8 bases from V and 4 bases from J; junction bases left unmatched: 11. Germline V CDR1 and CDR2: SGHVS, FNYEAQ. The CDR3 nucleotides are TGTGCCAGCTGCCCACAGGGGTTCGAGTACAATGAGCAGTTCTTC. It is translated as CASCPQGFEYNEQFF. The whole variable domain, remainder taken from reference TRBV7-6 and TRBJ2-1, is GAGVSQSPRYKVTKRGQDVALRCDPISGHVSLYWYRQALGQGPEFLTYFNYEAQQDKSGLPNDRFSAERPEGSISTLTIQRTEQRDSAMYRCASCPQGFEYNEQFFGPGTRLTVL.

This clone was detected once. V is TRBV28 and J is TRBJ2-5, with D tentatively TRBD1 or TRBD2 (6 bases each). The CDR3 loop spans 15 amino acids. V was shortened by 3 bases and J by 5 bases, with 16 bases between the two germline ends. Germline V CDR1 and CDR2: MDHEN, SYDVKM. CDR3 region: CASSFPRGPIETQYF. In DNA form, the CDR3 reads TGTGCCAGCAGTTTTCCTCGGGGGCCAATCGAGACCCAGTACTTC.

In its sample, this clone was seen a few times. The V and J genes are TRBV6-5 and TRBJ1-1; a weak D match, TRBD1 (6 bases). V lost 0 bases, J lost 4 bases, and 12 bases lay in between. CDR1 and CDR2 from the germline V gene are MNHEY and SVGAGI. The CDR3 runs to 15 residues. The CDR3 sequence is CASSYSRGWVTEAFF. The CDR3 DNA reads as TGTGCCAGCAGTTACTCGAGGGGGTGGGTCACTGAAGCTTTCTTT.

The chain carries TRBV30 and TRBJ2-7, with D tentatively TRBD1 or TRBD2 (6 bases each). Trimming removed 0 bases at V and 6 bases at J, with 15 bases between. Germline V gene sequence: CDR1 GTSNPN, CDR2 SVGIG (reference sequence). This CDR3 comprises 14 residues. The CDR3 nucleotides are TGTGCCTGGAGTGTAGGTACAGAGGGGGGCGAGCAGTACTTC. As protein: CAWSVGTEGGEQYF.

The CDR3 region is CASSPDMTGNTIYF. The CDR3 DNA sequence: TGTGCCAGCAGTCCCGACATGACTGGAAACACCATATATTTT. V is TRBV9 and J is TRBJ1-3; D is uncertain. The CDR3 consists of 14 residues. V lost 5 bases, J lost 2 bases, and 11 bases lay in between. Germline CDR1 SGDLS, CDR2 YYNGEE.

This clone was picked up one time. V is TRBV7-2 and J is TRBJ1-2; D uncertain. CDR1 and CDR2 from the germline V gene are SGHTA and FQGNSA. The V end was cut by 5 bases, the J end by 2 bases, with 15 bases between. This CDR3 spans 15 amino acids. The CDR3 nucleotides read TGTGCCAGCAGCCCCTCAGGAGCCATAAACTATGGCTACACCTTC. Its protein is CASSPSGAINYGYTF.

The rearrangement uses TRBV15 and TRBJ1-1; D not certain. The V gene's germline CDR1 is LNHNV and CDR2 YYDKDF (reference sequence). V dropped 1 base and J dropped 1 base, with 10 bases sitting between them. CDR3 length: 15 amino acids. For the CDR3, the DNA is TGTGCCACCAGCAGAGGGGTAGGGTCGAACACTGAAGCTTTCTTT. Amino acid sequence: CATSRGVGSNTEAFF.

This clone has just a few counts. V and J are TRBV7-2 and TRBJ1-5; D gene uncertain. The CDR3 runs to 12 residues. Germline V gene lookup returns CDR1 SGHTA and CDR2 FQGNSA. Trimming took 1 base from V and 6 from J, leaving 4 bases between them. CDR3 sequence reads: CASSLGGQPQHF. CDR3 bases: TGTGCCAGCAGCTTAGGAGGTCAGCCCCAGCATTTT.

Remarks on this clone: The DNA is omitted, as the CDR3 cannot be located on it reliably, and the CDR3 follows TCRdb's listing. The J gene is TRBJ1-3, the V gene TRBV4-2. The CDR3 adds up to 17 amino acids, both ends counted. CDR1 LGHNA and CDR2 YNFKEQ come from the germline V gene. CDR3 region: CASSLETVLREGNTIYF.

The chain links TRBV19 to TRBJ2-6; D unresolved. The germline V gene has CDR1 LNHDA and CDR2 SQIVND (reference sequence). The CDR3 runs to 15 residues. Trimming stripped 5 bases from V and 1 base from J, with 9 bases between. The CDR3 sequence is CASSVGGSGANVLTF. CDR3 sequence (DNA): TGTGCCAGTAGTGTTGGCGGATCTGGGGCCAACGTCCTGACTTTC. The full variable domain, completed using reference TRBV19 and TRBJ2-6, is DGGITQSPKYLFRKEGQNVTLSCEQNLNHDAMYWYRQDPGQGLRLIYYSQIVNDFQKGDIAEGYSVSREKKESFPLTVTSAQKNPTAFYLCASSVGGSGANVLTFGAGSRLTVL.

This clone has a handful of counts. The genes are TRBV19 and TRBJ2-2, with 7 bases lining up with TRBD2. The length of the CDR3 is 15 residues. The V gene's germline CDR1 is LNHDA and CDR2 SQIVND (reference sequence). V lost 4 bases and J lost 0; bases outside the gene matches: 2. DNA of the CDR3: TGTGCCAGTAGTAGGCTAGCGGCGAACACCGGGGAGCTGTTTTTT. It specifies CASSRLAANTGELFF.

This clone was found once. V usage is TRBV11-2 and J usage is TRBJ2-7; no reliable D call. The CDR3 has 13 residues. In germline, CDR1 is SGHAT, CDR2 FQNNGV. The V gene lost 1 base and the J gene lost 2 bases, with 6 bases spanning the gap. The CDR3 DNA reads TGTGCCAGCAGCTTAGGCAGTCCCTACGAGCAGTACTTC. Translating gives CASSLGSPYEQYF.

This rearrangement joins TRBV9 to TRBJ2-1; the match to TRBD2 covers 14 bases. The V gene end was trimmed by 4 bases and the J gene end by 8 bases; junction bases not matched to a gene: 11. This CDR3 spans 17 amino acids. Germline CDR1 is SGDLS and CDR2 is YYNGEE. This CDR3 reads CASSPGRGLAGVYEQFF. CDR3 DNA: TGTGCCAGCAGCCCCGGCCGGGGACTAGCGGGAGTTTATGAGCAGTTCTTC.

The chain joins TRBV28 to TRBJ2-7, with 7 bases aligning to TRBD2. V shed 6 bases, J shed 2 bases, and the junction held 10 bases outside the gene matches. Germline assignment: CDR1 MDHEN and CDR2 SYDVKM. The length of the CDR3 is 15 residues. DNA for the CDR3: TGTGCCAGCAGCCTTGGCGGGGGAAGGACCTACGAGCAGTACTTC. Amino acid sequence: CASSLGGGRTYEQYF.

The chain employs TRBV5-6 and TRBJ2-1, with D maybe TRBD2 (6 bases). Germline assignment: CDR1 SGHDT and CDR2 YYEEEE. V lost 1 base to trimming and J lost 10 bases, with 18 bases between them. The CDR3 totals 15 residues. In nucleotides, the CDR3 is TGTGCCAGCAGCTTGATAGTACTAGCCGGCGCGGAGCAGTTCTTC. Protein: CASSLIVLAGAEQFF. The variable domain in full, with the rest retrieved from reference TRBV5-6 and TRBJ2-1, is DAGVTQSPTHLIKTRGQQVTLRCSPKSGHDTVSWYQQALGQGPQFIFQYYEEEERQRGNFPDRFSGHQFPNYSSELNVNALLLGDSALYLCASSLIVLAGAEQFFGPGTRLTVL.

The chain couples TRBV28 to TRBJ1-1; D call uncertain. The CDR3 contains 12 residues. Trimming cost V 4 bases and J 9 bases, with 12 bases left between them. Per the germline V gene, CDR1 is MDHEN and CDR2 is SYDVKM. The CDR3 sequence is CASSSPTSQAFF. The DNA of the CDR3 is TGTGCCAGCAGTTCCCCGACCAGCCAAGCTTTCTTT.

The CDR3 nucleotides read TGTGCCAGCAGTTACCAAGGCCAAGGTCCCTCCGAGCAGTACTTC. Protein sequence: CASSYQGQGPSEQYF. This sequence joins TRBV6-5 and TRBJ2-7; D gene uncertain. V lost 2 bases, J lost 6 bases, and 17 bases lay in between. The germline V gene encodes CDR1 MNHEY and CDR2 SVGAGI. This CDR3 has 15 residues.

The chain links TRBV5-6 to TRBJ2-7, with a weak D call TRBD2 (5 bases). There are 14 residues in the CDR3. Germline V lookup: CDR1 SGHDT, CDR2 YYEEEE. V was cut by 1 base and J by 5 bases, with 13 bases left in between. CDR3 residues: CASSLPASSDEQYF. The CDR3 nucleotides read TGTGCCAGCAGCTTGCCTGCTAGCTCGGACGAGCAGTACTTC.

This clone appeared once. V usage is TRBV7-8 and J usage is TRBJ2-3; a weak D match, TRBD2 (5 bases). In germline, CDR1 is SGHVS, CDR2 FQNEAQ. Trimming removed 2 bases at V and 6 bases at J, with 9 bases between. The length of the CDR3 is 13 residues. The CDR3 spells CASSLWSSDTQYF. In nucleotides, the CDR3 is TGTGCCAGCAGCTTATGGTCTAGCGATACGCAGTATTTT.

The chain carries TRBV19 and TRBJ1-5; TRBD1 matches 9 bases. Germline values: CDR1 LNHDA, CDR2 SQIVND (reference sequence). The CDR3 loop spans 14 amino acids. Trimming cost V 5 bases and J 6 bases; bases outside gene matches: 5. The CDR3 DNA follows: TGTGCCAGTAGTGCACAGGGGGCTGGTCAGCCCCAGCATTTT. Protein product: CASSAQGAGQPQHF. The variable domain in full, completed from reference TRBV19 and TRBJ1-5, reads DGGITQSPKYLFRKEGQNVTLSCEQNLNHDAMYWYRQDPGQGLRLIYYSQIVNDFQKGDIAEGYSVSREKKESFPLTVTSAQKNPTAFYLCASSAQGAGQPQHFGDGTRLSIL.

With respect to this clone: One end of the junction varies from germline; a read error may be responsible. This chain links TRBV28 with TRBJ1-2, with D perhaps TRBD1 (5 bases). The germline V gene encodes CDR1 MDHEN and CDR2 SYDVKM. This CDR3 region has 15 residues. For the CDR3, the DNA is TGTGCCAGCGGTTTGGGGCAGGGTGGAGCTTATGGCTACACCTTC. Protein product: CASGLGQGGAYGYTF.

This clone has just a few counts. This chain connects TRBV9 to TRBJ1-4; no definite D call. Germline-derived CDR1 and CDR2 are SGDLS and YYNGEE. V was clipped by 4 bases and J by 0 bases, with 16 bases between them. The CDR3 covers 17 residues. DNA for the CDR3: TGTGCCAGCAGCCCTTTCGACTATCTCTCAACTAATGAAAAACTGTTTTTT. Residues: CASSPFDYLSTNEKLFF.

This chain connects TRBV27 to TRBJ1-6; D not resolved. The ends were cut back, 5 bases at V and 8 bases at J, with 19 bases in the middle. Per the germline V gene, CDR1 is MNHEY and CDR2 is SMNVEV (reference sequence). This CDR3 spans 16 amino acids. The CDR3 protein is CASSPTDRLGDSPLHF. In nucleotides, the CDR3 is TGTGCCAGCAGTCCCACCGACCGACTGGGTGATTCACCCCTCCACTTT.

This clone was detected a few times. This chain uses TRBV27 with TRBJ1-4; D possibly corresponds to TRBD1 (5 bases). Trimming stripped 5 bases from V and 8 bases from J, with 18 bases between. The CDR3 contains 15 residues. Looked up from germline, CDR1 is MNHEY and CDR2 is SMNVEV (reference sequence). CDR3: CASSPATASGEKLFF. The CDR3 DNA follows: TGTGCCAGCAGTCCGGCGACAGCGTCGGGAGAAAAACTGTTTTTT.

The genes are TRBV4-3 and TRBJ1-1; TRBD1 matches at 7 bases. CDR1 and CDR2 from the germline V gene are LGHNA and YSLEER. This CDR3 is 14 amino acids long. Trimming took 5 bases from V and 0 from J; bases not matched to a gene: 3. The CDR3 nucleotides are TGCGCCAGCAGCTACAGGGGCTTGAACACTGAAGCTTTCTTT. Translated, it gives CASSYRGLNTEAFF.

The chain has TRBV18 and TRBJ2-1, with 12 bases aligning to TRBD2. Trimming at V came to 3 bases and at J to 5 bases, leaving 2 bases not matched to a gene. Germline CDR1 and CDR2: KGHSH and LQKENI. The CDR3 length is 15 residues. CDR3 amino acids: CASSPTSGSNNEQFF. In nucleotides, the CDR3 is TGTGCCAGCTCACCGACTAGCGGGAGTAACAATGAGCAGTTCTTC.

This chain links TRBV9 with TRBJ2-5; TRBD1 or TRBD2 may be the D gene (5 bases each). V lost 0 bases and J lost 1, with 13 bases in between. In germline, CDR1 is SGDLS, CDR2 YYNGEE. The CDR3 contains 16 residues. The CDR3 is CASSVADGALQETQYF. The CDR3 coding sequence is TGTGCCAGCAGCGTAGCTGACGGGGCCCTCCAAGAGACCCAGTACTTC.